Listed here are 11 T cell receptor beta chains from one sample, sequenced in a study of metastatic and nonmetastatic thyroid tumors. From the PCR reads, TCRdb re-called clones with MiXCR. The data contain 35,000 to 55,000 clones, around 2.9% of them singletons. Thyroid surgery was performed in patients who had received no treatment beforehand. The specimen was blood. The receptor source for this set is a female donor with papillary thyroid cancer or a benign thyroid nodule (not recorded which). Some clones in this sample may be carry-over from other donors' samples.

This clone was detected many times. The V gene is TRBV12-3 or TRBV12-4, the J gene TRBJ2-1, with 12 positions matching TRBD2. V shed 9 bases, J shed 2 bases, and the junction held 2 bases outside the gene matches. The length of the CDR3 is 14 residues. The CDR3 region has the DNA TGTGCCAGTTGGACTAGCGGGACCTACAATGAGCAGTTCTTC. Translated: CASWTSGTYNEQFF.

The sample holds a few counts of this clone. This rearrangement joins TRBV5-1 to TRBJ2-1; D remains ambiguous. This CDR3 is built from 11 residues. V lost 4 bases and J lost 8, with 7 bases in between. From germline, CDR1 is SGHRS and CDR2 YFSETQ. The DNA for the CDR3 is TGCGCCAGCAGCCAAGACCATGAGCAGTTCTTC. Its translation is CASSQDHEQFF.

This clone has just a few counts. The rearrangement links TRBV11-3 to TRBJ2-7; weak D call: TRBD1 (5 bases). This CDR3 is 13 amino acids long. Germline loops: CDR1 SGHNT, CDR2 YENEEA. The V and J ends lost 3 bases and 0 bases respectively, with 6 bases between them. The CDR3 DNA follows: TGTGCCAGCAGCTTCCAGGGCTCCTACGAGCAGTACTTC. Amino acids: CASSFQGSYEQYF.

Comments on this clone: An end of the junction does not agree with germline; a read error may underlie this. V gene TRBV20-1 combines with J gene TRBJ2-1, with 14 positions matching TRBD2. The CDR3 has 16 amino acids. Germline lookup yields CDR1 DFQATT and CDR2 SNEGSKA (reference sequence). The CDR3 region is CSSSRLAGGPLNEQFF. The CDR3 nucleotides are TGCAGTTCTAGTCGACTAGCGGGAGGGCCGTTGAATGAGCAGTTCTTC.

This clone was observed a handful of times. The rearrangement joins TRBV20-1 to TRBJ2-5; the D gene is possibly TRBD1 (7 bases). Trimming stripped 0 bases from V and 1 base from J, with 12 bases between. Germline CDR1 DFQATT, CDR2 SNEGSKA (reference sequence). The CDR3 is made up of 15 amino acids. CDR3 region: CSARDHRGGQETQYF. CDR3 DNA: TGCAGTGCTAGAGACCACAGGGGAGGCCAAGAGACCCAGTACTTC.

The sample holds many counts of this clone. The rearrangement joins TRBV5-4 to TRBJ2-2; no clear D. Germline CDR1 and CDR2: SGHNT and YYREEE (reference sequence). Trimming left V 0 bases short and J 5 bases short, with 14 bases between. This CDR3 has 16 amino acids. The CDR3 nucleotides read TGTGCCAGCAGCTTGGGTTTAGGCGTTCAGACCGGGGAGCTGTTTTTT. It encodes CASSLGLGVQTGELFF.

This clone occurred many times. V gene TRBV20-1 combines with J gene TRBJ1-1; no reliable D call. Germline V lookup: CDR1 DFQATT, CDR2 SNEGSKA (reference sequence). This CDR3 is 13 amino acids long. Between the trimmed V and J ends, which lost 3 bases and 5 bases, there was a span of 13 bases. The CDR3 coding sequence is TGCAGTGCTAGGTGGGATGGTGGGACTGAAGCTTTCTTT. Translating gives CSARWDGGTEAFF.

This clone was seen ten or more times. CDR3 DNA sequence: TGTGCCAGCAGCCGGGACCGTAACTATGGCTACACCTTC. It encodes CASSRDRNYGYTF. The V and J genes are TRBV7-3 and TRBJ1-2; weak D call: TRBD1 (5 bases). The CDR3 runs 13 residues. CDR1 is SGHTA and CDR2 is FQGTGA in the germline V gene. V was cut by 5 bases and J by 1 base, with 8 bases left in between.

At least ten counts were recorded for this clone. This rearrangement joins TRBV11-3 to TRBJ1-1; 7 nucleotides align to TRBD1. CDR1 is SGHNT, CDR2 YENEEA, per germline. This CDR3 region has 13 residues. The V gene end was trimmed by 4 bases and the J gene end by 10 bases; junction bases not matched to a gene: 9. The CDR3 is CASSYDPGGGAFF. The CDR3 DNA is TGTGCCAGCAGCTATGACCCAGGGGGGGGAGCTTTCTTT.

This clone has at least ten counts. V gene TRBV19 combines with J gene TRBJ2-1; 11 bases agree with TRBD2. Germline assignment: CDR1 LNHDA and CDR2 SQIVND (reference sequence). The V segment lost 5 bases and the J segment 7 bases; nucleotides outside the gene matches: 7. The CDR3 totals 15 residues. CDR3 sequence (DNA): TGTGCCAGTAGTCTCATAGCGGGAGGGGTAAATGAGCAGTTCTTC. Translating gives CASSLIAGGVNEQFF.

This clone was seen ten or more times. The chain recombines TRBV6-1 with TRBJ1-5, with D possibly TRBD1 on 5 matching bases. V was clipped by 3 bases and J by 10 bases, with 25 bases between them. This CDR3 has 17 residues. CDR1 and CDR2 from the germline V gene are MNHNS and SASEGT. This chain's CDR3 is CASSESQGPGHVSPQHF. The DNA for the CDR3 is TGTGCCAGCAGTGAGAGCCAGGGCCCCGGACACGTAAGCCCCCAGCATTTT.